This TCR beta chain was captured by sequencing in a study of beta chain features in type 1 diabetes. General study points: Unsettled here was the matter of whether HLA type influences TCRB rearrangement. Within the patient group, naive, central memory and Treg TCRB repertoires appeared more similar to each other than within healthy donors.

Germline V gene lookup returns CDR1 SGHVS and CDR2 FQNEAQ. This CDR3 has 15 residues. J gave up 2 bases and V 5 bases, and 7 bases lay outside the gene matches. The sequenced template was cDNA made from the entire isolated RNA. Assay used: immunoSEQ multiplex PCR; TCRdb lists only in-frame clones, some missing. Among some 200,000 clones listed, roughly a tenth were seen once. In the case of this clone: Its antigen is still unknown.

Material for sequencing was central memory CD4+ T cells from blood. This TCR came from a man aged 18 to 30 in good health. J is TRBJ2-5 and V is TRBV7-8; 8 positions agree with TRBD1. The CDR3, as DNA: TGTGCCAGCAGCGAAGGACAGGGCCTACAAGAGACCCAGTACTTC. Translated, it gives CASSEGQGLQETQYF.